The present TCR beta chain was sequenced within a study of low-dose radiotherapy and immunotherapy resistance in tumors. The time point was: before trial treatment. V gave up 5 bases and J gave up 1 base; unmatched junction bases: 3. This CDR3 has 14 residues. Germline CDR1 reads ENHRY; CDR2 reads SYGVKD. This clonotype was counted ten times or more. Amplification of TCRs used a constant-region primer and V-primer adapter for roughly 18 PCR cycles. MiXCR, run by TCRdb on the reads, gives a single entry per CDR3 protein. The data contain roughly 46,000 distinct CDR3 sequences, around 11% of them seen just once; the ten biggest clones take up about 6%.

The chain has TRBV10-3 and TRBJ1-1, with TRBD1 identical over 8 bases. The TCR sequence derives from a female donor with ovarian cancer. The sample was PBMCs, taken before treatment. The CDR3: CAISTGGQNTEAFF. CDR3 sequence (DNA): TGTGCCATCAGTACAGGGGGACAGAACACTGAAGCTTTCTTT.